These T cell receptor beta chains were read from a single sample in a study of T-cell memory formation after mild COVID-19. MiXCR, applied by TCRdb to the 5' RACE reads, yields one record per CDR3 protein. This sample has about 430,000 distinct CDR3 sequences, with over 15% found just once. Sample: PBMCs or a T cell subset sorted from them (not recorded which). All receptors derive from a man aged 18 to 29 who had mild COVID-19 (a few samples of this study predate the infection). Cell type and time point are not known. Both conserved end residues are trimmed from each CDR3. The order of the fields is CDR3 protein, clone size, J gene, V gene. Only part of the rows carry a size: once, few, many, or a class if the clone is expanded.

CDR3aa: ASSQRGTQY
abundance: .
j_gene: TRBJ2-3
v_gene: TRBV3-1

CDR3aa: ASSFARTSDYT
abundance: .
j_gene: TRBJ1-2
v_gene: TRBV12-3/TRBV12-4

CDR3aa: ASSPRQERGEKLF
abundance: .
j_gene: TRBJ1-4
v_gene: TRBV18

CDR3aa: ASSLDVVADTQY
abundance: .
j_gene: TRBJ2-3
v_gene: TRBV5-1

CDR3aa: ASSRIWGIDRERNSPLH
abundance: once
j_gene: TRBJ1-6
v_gene: TRBV6-5

CDR3aa: ASSSGTSGEKLF
abundance: few
j_gene: TRBJ1-4
v_gene: TRBV7-9

CDR3aa: ASSYRRSNQPQH
abundance: few
j_gene: TRBJ1-5
v_gene: TRBV6-5

CDR3aa: ASEESSYNEQF
abundance: few
j_gene: TRBJ2-1
v_gene: TRBV11-2

CDR3aa: ASSYSLGASYEQY
abundance: few
j_gene: TRBJ2-7
v_gene: TRBV6-5

CDR3aa: ASSRQTGETQY
abundance: few
j_gene: TRBJ2-5
v_gene: TRBV4-3

CDR3aa: ASSLHGGYNEQF
abundance: .
j_gene: TRBJ2-1
v_gene: TRBV5-1

CDR3aa: ASSARTPRRETQY
abundance: .
j_gene: TRBJ2-5
v_gene: TRBV19

CDR3aa: ASSQDLADTQY
abundance: .
j_gene: TRBJ2-3
v_gene: TRBV14

CDR3aa: ASSDNRGRSTDTQY
abundance: few
j_gene: TRBJ2-3
v_gene: TRBV5-5

CDR3aa: ASSYNPKDEQF
abundance: few
j_gene: TRBJ2-1
v_gene: TRBV6-5

CDR3aa: ASRYRENQPQH
abundance: few
j_gene: TRBJ1-5
v_gene: TRBV28

CDR3aa: ASRTLQGWDEQF
abundance: .
j_gene: TRBJ2-1
v_gene: TRBV6-2/TRBV6-3

CDR3aa: ASSETGADTQY
abundance: many
j_gene: TRBJ2-3
v_gene: TRBV9

CDR3aa: ASSLVGRGDKTQY
abundance: .
j_gene: TRBJ2-3
v_gene: TRBV7-6

CDR3aa: AWSDGQGSEQY
abundance: .
j_gene: TRBJ2-7
v_gene: TRBV30

CDR3aa: ASSLDGSVEQY
abundance: few
j_gene: TRBJ2-7
v_gene: TRBV7-9

CDR3aa: ASSLLGAGAANTGELF
abundance: .
j_gene: TRBJ2-2
v_gene: TRBV7-3

CDR3aa: ASSSREHFSYNSPLH
abundance: few
j_gene: TRBJ1-6
v_gene: TRBV4-1

CDR3aa: ASSRSSENTEAF
abundance: few
j_gene: TRBJ1-1
v_gene: TRBV7-8

CDR3aa: ASSAERGTDTQY
abundance: .
j_gene: TRBJ2-3
v_gene: TRBV5-1

CDR3aa: ASSETGQASGANVLT
abundance: .
j_gene: TRBJ2-6
v_gene: TRBV2

CDR3aa: AINGGQGVETQY
abundance: .
j_gene: TRBJ2-5
v_gene: TRBV10-3

CDR3aa: ASSLVELNTEAF
abundance: few
j_gene: TRBJ1-1
v_gene: TRBV5-1

CDR3aa: SARMEYGYGYT
abundance: few
j_gene: TRBJ1-2
v_gene: TRBV20-1

CDR3aa: ASSLVIRGGENTIY
abundance: .
j_gene: TRBJ1-3
v_gene: TRBV12-3/TRBV12-4

CDR3aa: ASSHLGTLAKNIQY
abundance: .
j_gene: TRBJ2-4
v_gene: TRBV4-1

CDR3aa: ASSLALFHEQY
abundance: .
j_gene: TRBJ2-7
v_gene: TRBV7-2

CDR3aa: ASSYRFQEAGNTIY
abundance: few
j_gene: TRBJ1-3
v_gene: TRBV6-2/TRBV6-3

CDR3aa: SVDRRGWINYGYT
abundance: .
j_gene: TRBJ1-2
v_gene: TRBV29-1

CDR3aa: SVERGQGSETQY
abundance: few
j_gene: TRBJ2-5
v_gene: TRBV29-1

CDR3aa: ASSSSQGSYEQY
abundance: .
j_gene: TRBJ2-7
v_gene: TRBV16

CDR3aa: ASSDLGSLTGELF
abundance: .
j_gene: TRBJ2-2
v_gene: TRBV6-1

CDR3aa: SVGGLAGGETQY
abundance: .
j_gene: TRBJ2-5
v_gene: TRBV29-1

CDR3aa: ASSKAGDFSETQY
abundance: .
j_gene: TRBJ2-5
v_gene: TRBV7-2

CDR3aa: SATDYRFIYGYT
abundance: .
j_gene: TRBJ1-2
v_gene: TRBV20-1

CDR3aa: SVGQGQSYEQY
abundance: many
j_gene: TRBJ2-7
v_gene: TRBV29-1

CDR3aa: ASSDDSHFLSYEQY
abundance: many
j_gene: TRBJ2-7
v_gene: TRBV5-1

CDR3aa: ASSHPARGVTEAF
abundance: few
j_gene: TRBJ1-1
v_gene: TRBV6-2/TRBV6-3

CDR3aa: ASSLGRGHNEQF
abundance: .
j_gene: TRBJ2-1
v_gene: TRBV7-6

CDR3aa: ASSFAGGNTQY
abundance: few
j_gene: TRBJ2-3
v_gene: TRBV28

CDR3aa: ASRENYGYT
abundance: few
j_gene: TRBJ1-2
v_gene: TRBV28

CDR3aa: ASSSRSMGQPQH
abundance: many
j_gene: TRBJ1-5
v_gene: TRBV7-2

CDR3aa: AAGRSSGGRTQY
abundance: few
j_gene: TRBJ2-3
v_gene: TRBV27